This entry is about one T cell receptor (beta chain). The table came from immunoSEQ multiplex PCR; TCRdb's copy has only in-frame clones and leaves some out. Here the sample spans 37,000 or so clones, roughly 94% being singletons. This entry belongs to a study of T cell changes during pregnancy in multiple sclerosis. The CDR3 spans 17 residues. CDR1 is MDHEN, CDR2 SYDVKM, per germline. Trimming took 3 bases from V and 5 from J; bases not matched to a gene: 13. The starting material was peripheral blood, obtained in the third trimester of pregnancy. V usage is TRBV28 and J usage is TRBJ2-1, with 7 positions matching TRBD1. The sequence was obtained from a female donor with multiple sclerosis, enrolled in a pregnancy study. The CDR3, as DNA: TGTGCCAGCAGTTTCCAATACGGGACAGTAAAGAACAATGAGCAGTTCTTC. This gives the protein CASSFQYGTVKNNEQFF.